The 28 T cell receptor beta chains below were found in one sample sequenced in a study of T cell repertoires in cytomegalovirus infection. MiXCR was run by TCRdb on the reads, yielding one entry per CDR3 protein. The table includes a few hundred thousand distinct CDR3 sequences, more than 8% detected once. The sample comprised PBMCs. The receptors here all came from a human donor in good health (CMV status not recorded). Some clones in this sample may be carry-over from other donors' samples.

This clonotype was observed many times. CDR3: CASSQGPTGAKTRGYTF. The CDR3, as DNA: TGTGCCAGCAGCCAAGGTCCTACAGGGGCGAAAACGAGAGGCTACACCTTC. The genes are TRBV3-1 and TRBJ1-2, with TRBD1 matching over 7 bases. The germline V gene encodes CDR1 LGHDT and CDR2 YNNKEL (reference sequence). V gave up 1 base and J gave up 8 bases; unmatched junction bases: 16. The CDR3 covers 17 residues.

The table lists this clonotype with a few counts. The chain joins TRBV6-1 to TRBJ2-1; TRBD2 aligns across 10 bases. V was clipped by 4 bases and J by 4 bases; unmatched bases: 4. The germline gives CDR1 MNHNS, CDR2 SASEGT. The CDR3 runs to 15 residues. CDR3 nucleotide sequence: TGTGCCAGCAGTGTGACTAGCGGGCTATACAATGAGCAGTTCTTC. Protein sequence: CASSVTSGLYNEQFF.

The gene calls are TRBV18 and TRBJ2-1; D gene uncertain. The V end lost 3 bases, the J end lost 8 bases, and 11 bases lay between the germline ends. The germline gives CDR1 KGHSH, CDR2 LQKENI. This CDR3 has 13 residues. CDR3 residues: CASSPRLFDEQFF. In DNA, the CDR3 is TGTGCCAGCTCACCCAGGTTGTTCGATGAGCAGTTCTTC.

This clonotype occurred many times. The chain links TRBV7-2 to TRBJ1-5; a weak D match, TRBD1 (6 bases). From germline, CDR1 is SGHTA and CDR2 FQGNSA. The V end was cut by 2 bases, the J end by 6 bases, with 14 bases between. This CDR3 is built from 15 residues. CDR3 nucleotides: TGTGCCAGCAGCTTACGGGCCAGGGGTGGTCAGCCCCAGCATTTT. It codes for CASSLRARGGQPQHF.

This clonotype was recorded at least ten times. The chain combines TRBV19 with TRBJ2-3; TRBD1 matches 8 bases. The CDR3 covers 16 residues. The germline gives CDR1 LNHDA, CDR2 SQIVND (reference sequence). The ends lost 6 bases at V and 2 bases at J; junction bases unmatched: 10. CDR3 DNA sequence: TGTGCCAGTAGGAACCGCGGGGACAGGAACACAGATACGCAGTATTTT. Its translation: CASRNRGDRNTDTQYF.

Many counts were recorded for this clonotype. The chain employs TRBV10-2 and TRBJ1-5, with 11 bases identical to TRBD1. The CDR3 has 17 residues. V lost 0 bases and J lost 2; bases outside the gene matches: 3. Germline CDR1 WSHSY, CDR2 SAAADI. The CDR3 nucleotides read TGCGCCAGCAGTGAGTCTGGGACAGGGGGACGCAATCAGCCCCAGCATTTT. It yields the protein CASSESGTGGRNQPQHF.

There are a few counts of this clonotype. The V gene is TRBV19, the J gene TRBJ2-5; TRBD2 matches 10 bases. The CDR3 loop spans 14 amino acids. The V segment lost 7 bases and the J segment 2 bases; nucleotides outside the gene matches: 4. The V gene's germline CDR1 is LNHDA and CDR2 SQIVND (reference sequence). The chain's CDR3 is CASKLAGAQETQYF. As DNA, the CDR3 is TGTGCCAGTAAGCTAGCGGGGGCACAAGAGACCCAGTACTTC.

This clonotype was observed a single time. The CDR3 protein is CASSAPGPPFF. CDR3 DNA sequence: TGCGCCAGCAGTGCTCCGGGCCCACCGTTCTTC. V usage is TRBV10-2 and J usage is TRBJ2-1, with D hard to call. V gave up 4 bases and J gave up 15 bases, with 13 bases separating them. The CDR3 sequence is 11 residues long. CDR1 is WSHSY, CDR2 SAAADI, per germline.

This clonotype was recorded at least ten times. The chain links TRBV12-5 to TRBJ2-5; D remains ambiguous. The CDR3 totals 11 residues. V was clipped by 5 bases and J by 2 bases, with 3 bases between them. Germline assignment: CDR1 LGHNT and CDR2 FRNRAP. The CDR3 sequence: CASGLQETQYF. DNA of the CDR3: TGTGCTAGTGGTCTGCAAGAGACCCAGTACTTC.

The genes are TRBV12-3 or TRBV12-4 and TRBJ2-1, with D perhaps given as TRBD1 or TRBD2 (7 bases each). This CDR3 is built from 16 residues. V was shortened by 7 bases and J by 3 bases, with 19 bases between the two germline ends. CDR3 nucleotide sequence: TGTGCCAGCATCTCCCAGGGGGGGAAAAGCTACAATGAGCAGTTCTTC. This encodes CASISQGGKSYNEQFF.

This clonotype was detected a few times. V gene TRBV4-1 combines with J gene TRBJ1-5, with D unclear. Germline CDR1 reads MGHRA; CDR2 reads YSYEKL. The CDR3 is made up of 13 amino acids. V was shortened by 1 base and J by 9 bases, with 10 bases between the two germline ends. The CDR3 DNA sequence: TGCGCCAGCAGCCAAGCTGGGGTCCGGCCCCAGCATTTT. Protein sequence: CASSQAGVRPQHF.

In its sample, this clonotype was seen many times. The genes are TRBV12-3 or TRBV12-4 and TRBJ1-1; 8 bases agree with TRBD1. The CDR3 is made up of 12 amino acids. V lost 3 bases, J lost 8 bases, and 2 bases stayed unmatched. The CDR3 DNA sequence: TGTGCCAGCAGTTTTGGACAGGGCGAAGCTTTCTTT. It translates to CASSFGQGEAFF.

There are many counts of this clonotype. This chain links TRBV6-2 or TRBV6-3 with TRBJ1-1; 7 nucleotides line up with TRBD1. This CDR3 spans 13 amino acids. V lost 6 bases to trimming and J lost 4 bases; unmatched junction nucleotides: 5. CDR1 MNHEY and CDR2 SVGEGT come from the germline V gene. CDR3 bases: TGTGCCAGCAGGATGGGACAGATCACTGAAGCTTTCTTT. It is translated as CASRMGQITEAFF.

This clonotype has only a few counts. The chain joins TRBV5-6 to TRBJ1-5; tentatively, D is TRBD1 (6 bases). Germline loops: CDR1 SGHDT, CDR2 YYEEEE. CDR3 size: 15 residues. Trimming took 4 bases from V and 3 from J, leaving 14 bases between them. CDR3 nucleotides: TGTGCCAGCAGCAAGGGGGAGGAGAACAATCAGCCCCAGCATTTT. It codes for CASSKGEENNQPQHF.

This clonotype was found many times. V and J are TRBV4-3 and TRBJ1-6; D gene ambiguous. V dropped 2 bases and J dropped 8 bases, with 10 bases sitting between them. The CDR3 is 14 amino acids. The V gene's germline CDR1 is LGHNA and CDR2 YSLEER. CDR3 bases: TGCGCCAGCAGCCAAAAACAGTTAGATTCACCCCTCCACTTT. It encodes CASSQKQLDSPLHF.

The chain employs TRBV7-3 and TRBJ2-2; D might be TRBD1 (6 bases). V lost 5 bases and J 2 bases, leaving 12 bases between the germline ends. This CDR3 spans 15 amino acids. Germline CDR1 SGHTA, CDR2 FQGTGA. The CDR3 sequence: CASSPQGPNTGELFF. The DNA for the CDR3 is TGTGCCAGCAGCCCCCAGGGGCCCAACACCGGGGAGCTGTTTTTT.

This clonotype has more than one count but fewer than ten. The chain carries TRBV6-6 and TRBJ2-1, with a possible D match to TRBD1 (6 bases). The CDR3 is made up of 13 amino acids. The V end lost 6 bases, the J end lost 3 bases, and 9 bases lay between the germline ends. Germline loops: CDR1 MNHNY, CDR2 SVGAGI (reference sequence). Here the CDR3 reads CASRDSDYNEQFF. CDR3 DNA sequence: TGTGCCAGCAGGGACAGTGACTACAATGAGCAGTTCTTC.

The gene calls are TRBV6-5 and TRBJ2-7; TRBD1 matches 8 bases. Germline CDR1 reads MNHEY; CDR2 reads SVGAGI. V dropped 6 bases and J dropped 3; count of bases not matched to a gene: 4. This CDR3 comprises 13 residues. The CDR3 spells CASRRGQGYEQYF. The CDR3 DNA reads TGTGCCAGCAGACGCGGACAGGGCTACGAGCAGTACTTC.

This clonotype was detected only a few times. The chain joins TRBV3-1 to TRBJ2-5, with 7 bases identical to TRBD2. The V gene's germline CDR1 is LGHDT and CDR2 YNNKEL (reference sequence). V was pared by 4 bases and J by 3 bases, with 5 bases of the junction left unmatched. CDR3 size: 14 residues. CDR3 protein: CASSRGAGEETQYF. CDR3 bases: TGTGCCAGCAGCCGAGGGGCGGGAGAAGAGACCCAGTACTTC.

Notes on this clonotype: One end of the junction fails to match germline, which may point to a read error. The CDR3 nucleotides are TGTACCAGCAGTTTTCTAGCGGGAGTGGTCGGGGAGCTGTTTTTT. Its translation is CTSSFLAGVVGELFF. The rearrangement links TRBV28 to TRBJ2-2, with TRBD2 matching over 10 bases. The CDR3 covers 15 residues. Germline V gene sequence: CDR1 MDHEN, CDR2 SYDVKM.

The chain employs TRBV19 and TRBJ2-3, with 10 bases matching TRBD1. Trimming removed 2 bases from V and 4 bases from J; junction bases left unmatched: 3. The CDR3 is 15 residues long. The germline gives CDR1 LNHDA, CDR2 SQIVND (reference sequence). The CDR3: CASSITGQGADTQYF. The CDR3 DNA reads as TGTGCCAGTAGTATAACCGGACAGGGGGCAGATACGCAGTATTTT.

The J gene is TRBJ2-5, the V gene TRBV19; no clear D. Deletions cut 7 bases from V and 6 bases from J, with 18 bases between. The CDR3 extends over 14 amino acids. Germline V lookup: CDR1 LNHDA, CDR2 SQIVND (reference sequence). The CDR3 DNA sequence: TGTGCCAGTACTGGTGGGGATTCTGGGAAGACCCAGTACTTC. Translated, it gives CASTGGDSGKTQYF.

This chain joins TRBV12-3 or TRBV12-4 and TRBJ1-2; tentatively, D is TRBD1 (5 bases). Trimming removed 5 bases from V and 2 bases from J, with 15 bases in between. The CDR3 contains 15 residues. CDR3 in DNA: TGTGCCAGCAGTGCCCCGAAAGGGGAAAACTATGGCTACACCTTC. Translated, it gives CASSAPKGENYGYTF.

The chain couples TRBV6-2 or TRBV6-3 to TRBJ2-2; D unresolved. Germline CDR1 MNHEY, CDR2 SVGEGT. The V and J ends lost 7 bases and 1 base respectively, with 4 bases between them. This CDR3 has 12 amino acids. CDR3 amino acids: CASTKNTGELFF. CDR3 nucleotide sequence: TGTGCCAGCACAAAGAACACCGGGGAGCTGTTTTTT.

The rearrangement links TRBV6-5 to TRBJ1-6; D call uncertain. CDR3 length: 16 amino acids. V was shortened by 4 bases and J by 9 bases, with 19 bases between the two germline ends. CDR1 is MNHEY, CDR2 SVGAGI, per germline. The CDR3 nucleotides read TGTGCCAGCAGTTGGTCGACTGCAGGTAGTGGTTCACCCCTCCACTTT. It translates to CASSWSTAGSGSPLHF.

This chain connects TRBV9 to TRBJ2-1; D remains ambiguous. There are 14 residues in the CDR3. Germline loops: CDR1 SGDLS, CDR2 YYNGEE. Trimming took 0 bases from V and 1 from J, leaving 5 bases between them. CDR3 sequence (DNA): TGTGCCAGCAGCGTAGAGGGATCCTACAATGAGCAGTTCTTC. Translation: CASSVEGSYNEQFF. The full variable domain, in which reference TRBV9 and TRBJ2-1 provide the parts outside the CDR3, is DSGVTQTPKHLITATGQRVTLRCSPRSGDLSVYWYQQSLDQGLQFLIQYYNGEERAKGNILERFSAQQFPDLHSELNLSSLELGDSALYFCASSVEGSYNEQFFGPGTRLTVL.

This clonotype was found a few times. The rearrangement links TRBV12-3 or TRBV12-4 to TRBJ1-2; 8 bases agree with TRBD1. The length of the CDR3 is 14 residues. Trimming at V came to 3 bases and at J to 2 bases, leaving 2 bases not matched to a gene. The CDR3 nucleotides are TGTGCCAGCAGTTTGACAGGGGCAAACTATGGCTACACCTTC. Amino acid sequence: CASSLTGANYGYTF.

The chain joins TRBV15 to TRBJ1-1, with 7 bases aligning to TRBD1. V was pared by 4 bases and J by 7 bases, with 6 bases of the junction left unmatched. Germline assignment: CDR1 LNHNV and CDR2 YYDKDF (reference sequence). This CDR3 has 13 residues. The CDR3 spells CATSKTGKHEAFF. The CDR3 nucleotides read TGTGCCACCAGCAAGACAGGGAAACATGAAGCTTTCTTT.